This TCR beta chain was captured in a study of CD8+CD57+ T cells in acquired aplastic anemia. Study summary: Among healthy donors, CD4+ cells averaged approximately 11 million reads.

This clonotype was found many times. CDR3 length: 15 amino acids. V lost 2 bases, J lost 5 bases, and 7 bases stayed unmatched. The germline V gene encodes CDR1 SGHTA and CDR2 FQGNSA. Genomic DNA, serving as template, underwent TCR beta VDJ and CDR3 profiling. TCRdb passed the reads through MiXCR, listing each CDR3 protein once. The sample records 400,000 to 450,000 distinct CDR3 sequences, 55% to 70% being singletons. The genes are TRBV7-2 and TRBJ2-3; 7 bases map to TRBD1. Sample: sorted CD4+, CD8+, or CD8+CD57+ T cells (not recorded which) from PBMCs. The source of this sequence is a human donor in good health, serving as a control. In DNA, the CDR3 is TGTGCCAGCAGCTTAAACAGGGGACCAGAAGATACGCAGTATTTT. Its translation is CASSLNRGPEDTQYF.